This entry is about one TCR beta chain. A quantitative 5'-RACE method, one with molecular barcodes, was used to make TCR beta libraries. TCRdb re-derived calls from the 5' RACE reads in MiXCR, one entry per CDR3 protein. This sample carries nearly 350,000 distinct CDR3 sequences, 14% to 15% of them seen once, and the ten largest clones take 0.85% to 1.4%. The sample originates from a study of CD8 T cells in ankylosing spondylitis. With 2 bases removed from V and 3 bases from J, the gap between germline ends came to 10 bases. Germline V gene lookup returns CDR1 MNHNS and CDR2 SASEGT. The CDR3 spans 14 residues.

The sequenced material came from blood, either unsorted or a sorted T cell fraction (not recorded which). The rearrangement links TRBV6-1 to TRBJ1-2, with D possibly matching TRBD1 (6 bases). The receptor was isolated from a male donor with ankylosing spondylitis or in good health (not recorded which). The DNA for the CDR3 is TGTGCCAGCAGTGAAAATTCAGGGGACTATGGCTACACCTTC. Residues: CASSENSGDYGYTF.